The 20 T cell receptor beta chains below were found in one sample sequenced in a study of shared clonotypes between healthy human individuals. Repertoires were generated with immunoSEQ multiplex PCR, while TCRdb's copy carries only in-frame clones and drops some. The sample has 800,000 or so clones, 96% seen once. Naive CD8 cells comprised CD45RO-negative, CCR7-positively selected cells, excluding terminally differentiated effector memory CD45RA+ cells. Sequences were obtained from naive CD8+ T cells sorted from blood. These receptors all come from a man aged 25-40 years in good health.

The rearrangement links TRBV7-2 to TRBJ2-1; possibly TRBD1 for D (6 bases). The V and J ends lost 5 bases and 10 bases respectively, with 12 bases between them. This CDR3 is built from 12 residues. Germline CDR1 is SGHTA and CDR2 is FQGNSA. CDR3 sequence (DNA): TGTGCCAGCAGCCAGGGGCATCCCGAGCAGTTCTTC. Translated: CASSQGHPEQFF.

This clone was seen a single time. The rearrangement uses TRBV27 and TRBJ2-7, with D possibly matching TRBD1 (6 bases). V was shortened by 4 bases and J by 4 bases, with 14 bases between the two germline ends. The CDR3 is 14 residues long. CDR1 and CDR2 from the germline V gene are MNHEY and SMNVEV (reference sequence). CDR3 nucleotides: TGTGCCAGCAGTTCGATCGACAGGCTATACGAGCAGTACTTC. Amino acids: CASSSIDRLYEQYF.

The chain joins TRBV25-1 to TRBJ2-7, with D tentatively TRBD1 (7 bases). The germline V gene encodes CDR1 MGHDK and CDR2 SYGVNS. This CDR3 contains 15 residues. V gave up 4 bases and J gave up 4 bases, with 17 bases separating them. The chain's CDR3 is CASSAQPGGRYEQYF. In DNA form, the CDR3 reads TGTGCCAGCAGTGCCCAACCAGGGGGGAGGTACGAGCAGTACTTC.

The chain carries TRBV7-9 and TRBJ2-3; 7 bases are shared with TRBD1. The trim removed 5 bases at V and 1 base at J, leaving 0 bases unmatched. Germline assignment: CDR1 SEHNR and CDR2 FQNEAQ (reference sequence). The CDR3 is 13 amino acids. The CDR3 nucleotides read TGTGCCAGCAGCGGACAGGGCACAGATACGCAGTATTTT. Residues: CASSGQGTDTQYF.

This chain connects TRBV19 to TRBJ1-5; no clear D. Trimming took off 10 bases at V and 2 bases at J, with 9 bases between the two ends. CDR1 is LNHDA and CDR2 is SQIVND in the germline V gene (reference sequence). This CDR3 contains 12 residues. CDR3 protein: CATARGNQPQHF. The CDR3 DNA is TGTGCCACCGCTAGGGGCAATCAGCCCCAGCATTTT.

The count of this clone is one. A much larger clone is a single base away; this may be a read error. This sequence joins TRBV28 and TRBJ2-7; possibly TRBD1 for D (7 bases). With 8 bases removed from V and 0 bases from J, the gap between germline ends came to 11 bases. This CDR3 contains 13 residues. Germline V gene lookup returns CDR1 MDHEN and CDR2 SYDVKM. CDR3 protein: CASRGTDSYEQYF. CDR3 nucleotide sequence: TGTGCCAGCCGGGGGACAGACTCCTACGAGCAGTACTTC.

The chain recombines TRBV13 with TRBJ2-7; 7 bases are a match to TRBD2. Germline CDR1 is PRHDT and CDR2 is FYEKMQ (reference sequence). There are 16 residues in the CDR3. J was trimmed by 3 bases and V by 4 bases; bases with no gene match: 12. CDR3 in DNA: TGTGCCAGCAGCTCAGATACTAGCGCGAATCTCTACGAGCAGTACTTC. It yields the protein CASSSDTSANLYEQYF.

The genes are TRBV4-1 and TRBJ1-5; no clear D gene. Germline CDR1 and CDR2: MGHRA and YSYEKL. The CDR3 contains 13 residues. Trimming pared 0 bases from V and 7 bases from J, leaving 7 bases between. In nucleotides, the CDR3 is TGCGCCAGCAGCCAAGATGAGTCACAGCCCCAGCATTTT. It specifies CASSQDESQPQHF.

The rearrangement joins TRBV11-2 to TRBJ2-5; unclear D gene. The V end was cut by 5 bases, the J end by 1 base, with 5 bases between. This CDR3 spans 12 amino acids. Germline lookup yields CDR1 SGHAT and CDR2 FQNNGV. The CDR3 is CASSNFQETQYF. The DNA for the CDR3 is TGTGCCAGCAGCAACTTCCAAGAGACCCAGTACTTC.

The CDR3 loop reads CASSWLRLAVLYEQYF. Here the CDR3 DNA reads TGTGCCAGCAGTTGGTTGCGTCTAGCGGTTCTATACGAGCAGTACTTC. The rearrangement links TRBV6-5 to TRBJ2-7; TRBD2 aligns across 7 bases. CDR3 size: 16 residues. The V segment lost 4 bases and the J segment 4 bases; nucleotides outside the gene matches: 13. CDR1 and CDR2 (germline): MNHEY, SVGAGI.

The V call is TRBV19, the J call TRBJ2-7; D ambiguous. CDR1 LNHDA and CDR2 SQIVND come from the germline V gene (reference sequence). V lost 3 bases, J lost 1 base, and 10 bases lay in between. The CDR3 totals 14 residues. For the CDR3, the DNA is TGTGCCAGTAGTATCTCACAAGAGTCCTACGAGCAGTACTTC. Its protein is CASSISQESYEQYF. Together with reference TRBV19 and TRBJ2-7, the CDR3 gives the full variable domain: DGGITQSPKYLFRKEGQNVTLSCEQNLNHDAMYWYRQDPGQGLRLIYYSQIVNDFQKGDIAEGYSVSREKKESFPLTVTSAQKNPTAFYLCASSISQESYEQYFGPGTRLTVT.

This chain uses TRBV28 with TRBJ1-4, with D maybe TRBD1 (5 bases). V was shortened by 6 bases and J by 8 bases, with 19 bases between the two germline ends. Looked up from germline, CDR1 is MDHEN and CDR2 is SYDVKM. The CDR3 loop spans 15 amino acids. The CDR3 DNA reads TGTGCCAGCAGCCTGGGGCAGGTCGGGGGGGAAAAACTGTTTTTT. It specifies CASSLGQVGGEKLFF.

The chain couples TRBV4-3 to TRBJ2-7, with 7 bases identical to TRBD2. CDR1 is LGHNA, CDR2 YSLEER, per germline. CDR3 length: 15 amino acids. V lost 0 bases and J lost 3; bases outside the gene matches: 5. As DNA, the CDR3 is TGCGCCAGCAGCCAAGATGCGGGAGTGTTCTACGAGCAGTACTTC. Translation gives CASSQDAGVFYEQYF.

The chain uses TRBV7-2 and TRBJ1-2, with 8 bases that match TRBD1. This CDR3 is 15 amino acids long. J lost 4 bases, V lost 1 base, and 5 bases had no gene match. CDR1 and CDR2 (germline): SGHTA, FQGNSA. CDR3 in amino acids: CASSLEGGQGYGYTF. Written as DNA, the CDR3 is TGTGCCAGCAGCTTAGAGGGAGGACAGGGCTATGGCTACACCTTC.

This clone came up once. The J gene is TRBJ2-2, the V gene TRBV5-6; TRBD1 might be the D (5 bases). Looked up from germline, CDR1 is SGHDT and CDR2 is YYEEEE. The CDR3 length is 16 residues. Trimming pared 4 bases from V and 1 base from J, leaving 14 bases between. The CDR3 protein is CASSPRQGLNTGELFF. CDR3 in DNA: TGTGCCAGCAGCCCGCGGCAGGGATTGAACACCGGGGAGCTGTTTTTT.

The rearrangement uses TRBV10-3 and TRBJ1-5; the D is unclear. The CDR3 spans 13 residues. The V end was cut by 3 bases, the J end by 3 bases, with 6 bases between. The V gene's germline CDR1 is ENHRY and CDR2 SYGVKD. The chain's CDR3 is CAISDRYNQPQHF. In nucleotides, the CDR3 is TGTGCCATCAGTGACAGATACAATCAGCCCCAGCATTTT.

The V and J genes are TRBV4-1 and TRBJ2-7, with D possibly being TRBD2 (6 bases). CDR1 and CDR2 from the germline V gene are MGHRA and YSYEKL. Trimming cost V 0 bases and J 2 bases, with 14 bases left between them. The CDR3 sequence is 16 residues long. CDR3: CASSQDPGGLPYEQYF. The CDR3 bases are TGCGCCAGCAGCCAAGATCCCGGGGGTCTCCCCTACGAGCAGTACTTC.

The V and J genes are TRBV7-4 and TRBJ1-4; D possibly corresponds to TRBD1 (5 bases). The germline V and J ends were trimmed by 2 bases and 4 bases, with 14 bases remaining between them. Per the germline V gene, CDR1 is SGHVT and CDR2 is SQSDAQ. The CDR3 extends over 16 amino acids. CDR3 DNA sequence: TGTGCCAGCAGCTTACAACGGGGGGTCCTTAATGAAAAACTGTTTTTT. Protein: CASSLQRGVLNEKLFF.

The V call is TRBV7-9, the J call TRBJ2-2; no firm D call. Trimming took off 7 bases at V and 5 bases at J, with 11 bases between the two ends. CDR1 is SEHNR and CDR2 is FQNEAQ in the germline V gene (reference sequence). This CDR3 has 13 residues. CDR3 region: CASTQIDTGELFF. CDR3 DNA sequence: TGTGCCAGCACCCAAATCGATACCGGGGAGCTGTTTTTT.

The chain uses TRBV27 and TRBJ2-3, with D uncertain. Germline loops: CDR1 MNHEY, CDR2 SMNVEV (reference sequence). Trimming shortened V by 2 bases and J by 2 bases, and 17 bases separated the two germline ends. The CDR3 is 17 amino acids. The CDR3 DNA sequence: TGTGCCAGCAGTTTAGGTGGCAGTACGACGAACACAGATACGCAGTATTTT. The encoded protein is CASSLGGSTTNTDTQYF.